This T cell receptor beta chain was observed in a study of T cell responses to AZD1222 COVID-19 vaccine. Study information: Both about-4-week and about-12-week second-dose recipients were combined.

This clone has a handful of counts. This table comes from immunoSEQ multiplex PCR, and its TCRdb copy is limited to in-frame clones, with some not included. This table holds around 130,000 clones, 88% found once. This TCR was sampled from an adult in good health. Sample: peripheral blood, taken on day 0 of AZD1222 vaccination.

The CDR3 DNA reads TGTGCCAGCAGTGGGCGACAGGGGAGCTCAGATACGCAGTATTTT. Translation gives CASSGRQGSSDTQYF. This sequence joins TRBV25-1 and TRBJ2-3, with 8 bases fitting TRBD1. The junction had 7 bases not matched to a gene; V was cut back by 4 bases and J by 4 bases. CDR3 length: 15 residues. The germline CDR1 and CDR2 sequences are MGHDK and SYGVNS. Based on the CDR3 plus reference TRBV25-1 and TRBJ2-3, the full variable domain is EADIYQTPRYLVIGTGKKITLECSQTMGHDKMYWYQQDPGMELHLIHYSYGVNSTEKGDLSSESTVSRIRTEHFPLTLESARPSHTSQYLCASSGRQGSSDTQYFGPGTRLTVL.